The 7 T cell receptor beta chains below all came from one sample that was sequenced in a study of shared clonotypes between healthy human individuals. Measured with immunoSEQ multiplex PCR; TCRdb has only the in-frame clones, and not every one. The table shows about a million clones, with 60% to 80% occurring only once. Sequenced input: memory CD4+ T cells sorted from blood. Subset denoted: CD45RA-negative fraction. The receptors were gathered from a man in his late teens or twenties in good health.

This clone was counted at least ten times. The gene calls are TRBV30 and TRBJ1-3, with no clear D. The CDR3 has 16 amino acids. Trimming pared 1 base from V and 0 bases from J, leaving 13 bases between. CDR1 and CDR2 from the germline V gene are GTSNPN and SVGIG (reference sequence). CDR3 DNA sequence: TGTGCCTGGAGTGCTCGTAGGACGGACTCTGGAAACACCATATATTTT. As protein: CAWSARRTDSGNTIYF.

The chain links TRBV5-1 to TRBJ2-1; 8 bases match TRBD1. The V gene's germline CDR1 is SGHRS and CDR2 YFSETQ. Unmatched junction bases numbered 5, after V lost 3 bases and J lost 0 bases. The CDR3 length is 16 residues. In DNA form, the CDR3 reads TGCGCCAGCAGCTCGGGACAGGTGAGCTCCTACAATGAGCAGTTCTTC. Translating it yields CASSSGQVSSYNEQFF.

V gene TRBV18 combines with J gene TRBJ1-6; D is unresolved. The CDR3 is made up of 14 amino acids. V lost 8 bases and J 6 bases, leaving 14 bases between the germline ends. Looked up from germline, CDR1 is KGHSH and CDR2 is LQKENI. The CDR3 DNA reads TGTGCCAGCCACGGGGTGGGAGTTAATTCACCCCTCCACTTT. Amino acid sequence: CASHGVGVNSPLHF.

A few counts support this clone. The V gene is TRBV5-1, the J gene TRBJ1-4, with TRBD1 matching over 8 bases. The trim removed 1 base at V and 8 bases at J, leaving 4 bases unmatched. Germline CDR1 SGHRS, CDR2 YFSETQ. The CDR3 is made up of 14 amino acids. CDR3 region: CASSLRTGGEKLFF. In DNA, the CDR3 is TGCGCCAGCAGCTTGAGAACAGGGGGAGAAAAACTGTTTTTT.

The chain has TRBV28 and TRBJ1-2; TRBD1 matches 7 bases. Looked up from germline, CDR1 is MDHEN and CDR2 is SYDVKM. V lost 5 bases to trimming and J lost 6 bases; unmatched junction nucleotides: 12. The CDR3 runs 15 residues. The CDR3 region has the DNA TGTGCCAGCAGTCCCCCCCAGGGGGGAGAGAATGGCTACACCTTC. This gives the protein CASSPPQGGENGYTF.

The chain recombines TRBV11-2 with TRBJ1-4; D uncertain. The CDR3 has 16 amino acids. Trimming took off 5 bases at V and 0 bases at J, with 13 bases between the two ends. Germline CDR1 and CDR2: SGHAT and FQNNGV. CDR3 region: CASSPQTGATNEKLFF. The CDR3 bases are TGTGCCAGCAGCCCCCAGACCGGGGCAACTAATGAAAAACTGTTTTTT.

The chain is built from TRBV7-2 and TRBJ1-6; D unresolved. Trimming shortened V by 0 bases and J by 1 base, and 4 bases separated the two germline ends. This CDR3 is 15 amino acids long. Germline assignment: CDR1 SGHTA and CDR2 FQGNSA. DNA of the CDR3: TGTGCCAGCAGCTTAGCGGGATCCTATAATTCACCCCTCCACTTT. Translation: CASSLAGSYNSPLHF.